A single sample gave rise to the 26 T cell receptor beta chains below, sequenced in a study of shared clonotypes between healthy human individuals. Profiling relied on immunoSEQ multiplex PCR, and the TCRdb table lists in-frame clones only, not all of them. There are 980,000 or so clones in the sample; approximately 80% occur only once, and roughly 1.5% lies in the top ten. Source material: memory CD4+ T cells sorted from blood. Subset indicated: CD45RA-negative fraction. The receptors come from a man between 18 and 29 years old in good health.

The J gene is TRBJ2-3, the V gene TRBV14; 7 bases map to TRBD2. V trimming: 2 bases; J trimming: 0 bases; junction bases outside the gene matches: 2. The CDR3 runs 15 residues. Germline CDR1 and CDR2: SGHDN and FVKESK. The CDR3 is CASSQSSGSTDTQYF. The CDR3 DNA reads TGTGCCAGCAGCCAAAGTAGCGGGAGCACAGATACGCAGTATTTT.

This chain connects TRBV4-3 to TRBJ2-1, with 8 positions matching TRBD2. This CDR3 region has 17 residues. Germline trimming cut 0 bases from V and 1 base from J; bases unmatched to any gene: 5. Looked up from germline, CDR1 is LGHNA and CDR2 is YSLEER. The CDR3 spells CASSQDAGGRSYNEQFF. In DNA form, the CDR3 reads TGCGCCAGCAGCCAAGATGCTGGCGGGAGGTCCTACAATGAGCAGTTCTTC.

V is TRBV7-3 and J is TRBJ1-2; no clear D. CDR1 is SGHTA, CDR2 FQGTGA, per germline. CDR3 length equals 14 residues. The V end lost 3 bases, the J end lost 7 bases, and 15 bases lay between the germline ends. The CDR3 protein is CASSFSPEGTGYTF. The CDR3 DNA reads TGTGCCAGCAGCTTCTCCCCGGAGGGCACTGGCTACACCTTC.

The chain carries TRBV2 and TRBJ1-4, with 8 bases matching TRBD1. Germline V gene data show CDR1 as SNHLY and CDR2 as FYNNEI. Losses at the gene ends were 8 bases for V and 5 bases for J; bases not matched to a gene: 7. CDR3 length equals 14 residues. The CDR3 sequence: CASRQGAQNEKLFF. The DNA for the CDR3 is TGTGCCAGCCGTCAGGGGGCCCAGAATGAAAAACTGTTTTTT.

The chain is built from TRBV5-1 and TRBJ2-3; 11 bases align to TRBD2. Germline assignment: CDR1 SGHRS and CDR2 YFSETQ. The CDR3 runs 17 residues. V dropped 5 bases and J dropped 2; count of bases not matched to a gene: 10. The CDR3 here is CASSPTGTSGTTDTQYF. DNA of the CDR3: TGCGCCAGCAGTCCAACCGGGACTAGCGGTACCACAGATACGCAGTATTTT.

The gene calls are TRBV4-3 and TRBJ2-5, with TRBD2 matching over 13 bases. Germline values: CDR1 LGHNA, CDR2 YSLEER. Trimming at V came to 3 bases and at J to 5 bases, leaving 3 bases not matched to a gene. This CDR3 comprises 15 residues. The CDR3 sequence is CASSQTSGRLETQYF. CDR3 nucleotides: TGCGCCAGCAGCCAGACTAGCGGGAGGTTGGAGACCCAGTACTTC.

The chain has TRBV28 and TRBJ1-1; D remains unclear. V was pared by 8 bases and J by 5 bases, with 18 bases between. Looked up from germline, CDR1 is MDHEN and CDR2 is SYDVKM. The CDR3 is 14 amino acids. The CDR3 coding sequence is TGTGCCAGCCTCTTGGCCCTGGTAGGGACTGAAGCTTTCTTT. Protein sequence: CASLLALVGTEAFF.

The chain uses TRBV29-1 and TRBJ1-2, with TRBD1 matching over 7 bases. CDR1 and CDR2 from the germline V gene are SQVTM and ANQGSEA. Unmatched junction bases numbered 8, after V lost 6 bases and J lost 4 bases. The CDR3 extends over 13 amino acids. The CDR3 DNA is TGCAGCGTGTCGGGAGGGGGCGGCTATGGCTACACCTTC. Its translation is CSVSGGGGYGYTF.

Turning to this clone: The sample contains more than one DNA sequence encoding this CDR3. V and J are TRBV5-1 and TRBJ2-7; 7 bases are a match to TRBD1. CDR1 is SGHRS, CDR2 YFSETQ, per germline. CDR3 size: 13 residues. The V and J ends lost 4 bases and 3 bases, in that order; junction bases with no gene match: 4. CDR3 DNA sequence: TGCGCCAGCAGCCTTGACAGGGTCTACGAGCAGTACTTC. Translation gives CASSLDRVYEQYF. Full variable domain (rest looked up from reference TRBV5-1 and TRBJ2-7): KAGVTQTPRYLIKTRGQQVTLSCSPISGHRSVSWYQQTPGQGLQFLFEYFSETQRNKGNFPGRFSGRQFSNSRSEMNVSTLELGDSALYLCASSLDRVYEQYFGPGTRLTVT.

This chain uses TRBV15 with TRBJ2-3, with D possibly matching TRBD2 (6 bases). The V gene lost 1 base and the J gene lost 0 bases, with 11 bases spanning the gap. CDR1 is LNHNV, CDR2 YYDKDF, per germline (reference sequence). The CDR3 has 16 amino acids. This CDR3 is CATSRGWGVSTDTQYF. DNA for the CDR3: TGTGCCACCAGCAGAGGTTGGGGGGTGAGCACAGATACGCAGTATTTT.

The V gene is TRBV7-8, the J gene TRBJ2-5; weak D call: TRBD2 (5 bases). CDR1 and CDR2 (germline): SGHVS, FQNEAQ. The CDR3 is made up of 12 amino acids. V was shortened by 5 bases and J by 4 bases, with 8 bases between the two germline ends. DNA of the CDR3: TGTGCCAGCAGCCGGAGGTCAGAGACCCAGTACTTC. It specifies CASSRRSETQYF.

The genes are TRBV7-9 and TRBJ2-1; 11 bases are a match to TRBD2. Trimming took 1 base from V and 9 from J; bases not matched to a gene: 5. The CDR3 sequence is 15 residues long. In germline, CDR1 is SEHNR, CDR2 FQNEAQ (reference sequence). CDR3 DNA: TGTGCCAGCAGCTTAGGTAGCGGGGGGGTTCGTGAGCAGTTCTTC. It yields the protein CASSLGSGGVREQFF.

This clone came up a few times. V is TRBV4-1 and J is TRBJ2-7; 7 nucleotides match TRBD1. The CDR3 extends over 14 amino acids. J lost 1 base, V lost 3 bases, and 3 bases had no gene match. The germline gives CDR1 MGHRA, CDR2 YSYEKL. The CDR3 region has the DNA TGCGCCAGCAGCCAGATGGGACAGTCCTACGAGCAGTACTTC. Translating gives CASSQMGQSYEQYF.

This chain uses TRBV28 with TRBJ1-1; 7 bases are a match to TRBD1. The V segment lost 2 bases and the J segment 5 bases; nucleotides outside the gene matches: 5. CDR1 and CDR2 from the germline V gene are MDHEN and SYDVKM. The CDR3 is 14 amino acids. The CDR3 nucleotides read TGTGCCAGCAGTTTACTAGGGGGCGGAACTGAAGCTTTCTTT. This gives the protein CASSLLGGGTEAFF.

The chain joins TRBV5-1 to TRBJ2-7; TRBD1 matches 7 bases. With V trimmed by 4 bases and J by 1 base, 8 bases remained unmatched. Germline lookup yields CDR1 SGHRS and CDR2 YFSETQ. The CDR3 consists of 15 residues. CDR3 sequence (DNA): TGCGCCAGCAGCGCACGACAGGGTGAGTCCTACGAGCAGTACTTC. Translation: CASSARQGESYEQYF.

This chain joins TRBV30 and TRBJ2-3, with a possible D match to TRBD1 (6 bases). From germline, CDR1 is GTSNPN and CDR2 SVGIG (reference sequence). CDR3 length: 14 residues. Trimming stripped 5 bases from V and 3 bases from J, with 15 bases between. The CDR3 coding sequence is TGTGCCTGGCAAATACAGAGGGGGACAGATACGCAGTATTTT. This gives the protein CAWQIQRGTDTQYF.

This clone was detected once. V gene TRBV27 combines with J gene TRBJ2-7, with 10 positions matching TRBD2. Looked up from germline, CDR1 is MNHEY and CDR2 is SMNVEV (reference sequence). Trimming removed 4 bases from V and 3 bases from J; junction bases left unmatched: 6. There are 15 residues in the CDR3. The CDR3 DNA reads TGTGCCAGCAGTTCTTGGACTAGCGGAGGCTACGAGCAGTACTTC. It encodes CASSSWTSGGYEQYF.

CDR3 nucleotide sequence: TGTGCCAGTAGTATTGAGGGCAGTAATTCACCCCTCCACTTT. It is translated as CASSIEGSNSPLHF. This chain links TRBV19 with TRBJ1-6; D not certain. CDR3 size: 14 residues. Germline V gene lookup returns CDR1 LNHDA and CDR2 SQIVND (reference sequence). V lost 3 bases and J 6 bases, leaving 9 bases between the germline ends.

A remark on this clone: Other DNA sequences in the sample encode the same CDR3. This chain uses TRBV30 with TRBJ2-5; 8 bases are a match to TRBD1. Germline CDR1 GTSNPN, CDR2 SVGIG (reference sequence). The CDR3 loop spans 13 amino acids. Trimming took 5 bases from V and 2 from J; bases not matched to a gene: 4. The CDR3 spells CAWSGGLQETQYF. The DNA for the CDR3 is TGTGCCTGGTCAGGGGGCCTACAAGAGACCCAGTACTTC.

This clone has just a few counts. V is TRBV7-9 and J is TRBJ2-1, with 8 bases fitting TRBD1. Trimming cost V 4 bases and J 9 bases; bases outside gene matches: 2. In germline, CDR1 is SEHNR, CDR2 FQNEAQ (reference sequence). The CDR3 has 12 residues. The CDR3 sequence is CASSSTGVEQFF. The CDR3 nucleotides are TGTGCCAGCAGCTCGACAGGGGTTGAGCAGTTCTTC. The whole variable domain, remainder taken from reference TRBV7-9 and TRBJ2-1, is DTGVSQNPRHKITKRGQNVTFRCDPISEHNRLYWYRQTLGQGPEFLTYFQNEAQLEKSRLLSDRFSAERPKGSFSTLEIQRTEQGDSAMYLCASSSTGVEQFFGPGTRLTVL.

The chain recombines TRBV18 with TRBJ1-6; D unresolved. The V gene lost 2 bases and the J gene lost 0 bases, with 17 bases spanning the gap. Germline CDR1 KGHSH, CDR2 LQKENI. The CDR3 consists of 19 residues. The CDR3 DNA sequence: TGTGCCAGCTCACCAAGACAAATCCCATCGAGCTCCTATAATTCACCCCTCCACTTT. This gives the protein CASSPRQIPSSSYNSPLHF. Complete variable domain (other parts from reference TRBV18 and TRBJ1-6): NAGVMQNPRHLVRRRGQEARLRCSPMKGHSHVYWYRQLPEEGLKFMVYLQKENIIDESGMPKERFSAEFPKEGPSILRIQQVVRGDSAAYFCASSPRQIPSSSYNSPLHFGNGTRLTVT.

The chain's CDR3 is CASSRRTSDVEQFF. The CDR3 DNA sequence: TGTGCCAGCAGCCGCCGGACTAGCGATGTTGAGCAGTTCTTC. The V gene is TRBV7-2, the J gene TRBJ2-1; 9 nucleotides align to TRBD2. The CDR3 is 14 amino acids. The germline gives CDR1 SGHTA, CDR2 FQGNSA. V was clipped by 5 bases and J by 9 bases; unmatched bases: 8.

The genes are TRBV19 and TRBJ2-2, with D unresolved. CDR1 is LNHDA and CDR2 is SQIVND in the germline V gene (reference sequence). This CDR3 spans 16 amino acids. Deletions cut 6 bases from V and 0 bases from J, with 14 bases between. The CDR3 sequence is CASSPLQYPNTGELFF. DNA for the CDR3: TGTGCCAGTAGCCCATTACAGTACCCGAACACCGGGGAGCTGTTTTTT.

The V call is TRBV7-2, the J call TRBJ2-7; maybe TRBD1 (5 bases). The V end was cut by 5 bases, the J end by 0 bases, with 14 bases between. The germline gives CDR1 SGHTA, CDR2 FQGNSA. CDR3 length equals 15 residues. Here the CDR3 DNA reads TGTGCCAGCAGCCATGACAGTGCTTCCTCCTACGAGCAGTACTTC. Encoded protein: CASSHDSASSYEQYF.

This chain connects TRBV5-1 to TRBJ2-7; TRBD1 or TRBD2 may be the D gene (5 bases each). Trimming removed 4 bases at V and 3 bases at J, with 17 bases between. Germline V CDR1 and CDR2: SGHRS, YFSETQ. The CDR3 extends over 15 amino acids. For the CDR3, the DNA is TGCGCCAGCAGCCACCAGTTGAGGGGCCGCTACGAGCAGTACTTC. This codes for CASSHQLRGRYEQYF.

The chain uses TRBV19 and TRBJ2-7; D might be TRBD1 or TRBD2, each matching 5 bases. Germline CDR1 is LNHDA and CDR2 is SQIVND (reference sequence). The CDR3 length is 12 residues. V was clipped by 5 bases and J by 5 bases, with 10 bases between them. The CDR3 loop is CASSHRRDEQYF. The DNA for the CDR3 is TGTGCCAGTAGTCACAGGCGGGACGAGCAGTACTTC.